This TCR beta chain was recovered during a study of blood T cells in healthy people across ages (dated by TCRdb to about 2015). A note on the overall study: In model experiments, template switching captured about one uniquely barcoded TCR beta cDNA molecule for every two T cells. Donors were grouped into four age groups: young (average 16 years), middle-aged (under 40), aged (approximately 58) and long-lived (around 80). Age-related changes in TCR beta repertoire diversity were measured in the study by deep sequencing normalized with unique cDNA molecular identifiers. To avoid experimental bias, donors of different ages were randomly spread across the sequencing lanes. Using the same blood draw, the study looked at two additional independent replicas of 1 million unique cDNA reads for two donors, one aged 18 to 30 and the other aged 80 or older.

V drops 1 base and J drops 5 bases, leaving 9 bases in between. The cysteine opens and the phenylalanine closes a CDR3 of 15 amino acids. Of the read, only the CDR3 DNA is kept; its 45 bases are in frame from base 1. For CDR1 and CDR2, the germline V gene lists MGHRA and YSYEKL. The library was generated by 5' RACE. These reads were obtained on an Illumina HiSeq 2500. A second PCR of about 7 to 12 cycles was run with a J-beta primer mix and a sample-barcoded 5' primer. A template-switch 5' adaptor carrying 12 random nucleotides introduced a unique molecular identifier onto each TCR beta cDNA molecule. Each sample yielded at least 3 million CDR3-containing paired-end reads. First-strand cDNA was synthesized from all RNA with the Mint cDNA synthesis kit, primed by a TRBC-specific oligonucleotide. Following uracil-DNA glycosylase treatment, a first 18-cycle PCR with universal primers M1SS and BC2_uni_R was performed on all cDNA. Per the authors' processing: For normalization, 1 million high-quality reads were randomly selected from each sample, with every read carrying a distinct molecular identifier. Reads with shared molecular identifiers were discarded instead of being binned into consensus sequences. MiTCR, set to a Q25 quality threshold and the strictest error-elimination algorithm, was used for CDR3 identification, clonotype clustering and error correction. A nonparametric unseen species model using Euler transformation provided a lower-bound estimate of total TCR beta diversity. TCRdb reran the public reads through fastp at Q25 and MiXCR, keeping productive beta chains. Entries are consolidated by CDR3 protein sequence, retaining the most common genes and DNA. None of the V and J calls come from the authors' own analysis; TCRdb made them. Across this sample there are about 1,600,000 distinct CDR3 sequences, with 35% to 45% seen only once. Clones ranked in the top ten supply under 8% of the sample.

Points on this clonotype: It has no known antigen specificity. The record has no base qualities; no much larger clone is one base away.

Donors were roughly 40 systemically healthy Caucasian individuals from Russia aged about 6 to 100 years. About 9.1 milliliters of peripheral blood were collected from each donor into EDTA-treated Vacutainer tubes. Ficoll-Paque density-gradient centrifugation was used to isolate PBMCs, with at least 6.5 million per sample. Total RNA, at least 6 micrograms per sample, was extracted from PBMCs with Trizol reagent. The percentages of naive CD45RAhigh/CD27high T cells were determined by flow cytometry on a PBMC aliquot from every donor. Here is what the overall study found, with its caveats: The long-lived group showed more naive CD4+ T cells, fewer expanded clones and increased TCR diversity than the aged group, suggesting age selection. Donor CMV infection status was unknown, potentially confounding age-related changes in expanded clonotypes. Observed TCR beta diversity per million T cells fell roughly linearly with age, and a significant reduction was already apparent by age approximately 41. Conclusive comparison of naive and antigen-experienced compartments was prevented by the profiling of bulk unsorted PBMCs. Estimates of total diversity based on one million sequenced T cells were regarded as lower bounds and as underestimates. The percentage of naive T cells measured by flow cytometry correlated strongly with observed TCR beta diversity.

This chain is built from TRBV4-1 and TRBJ1-6, with the identity of the D gene unclear. Material for sequencing was blood. The sequence derives from a woman in her late teens or twenties in good health. The CDR3 corresponds to CASSQGLADNSPLHF. The nucleotide sequence reads TGCGCCAGCAGCCAAGGCCTGGCGGATAATTCACCCCTCCACTTT.